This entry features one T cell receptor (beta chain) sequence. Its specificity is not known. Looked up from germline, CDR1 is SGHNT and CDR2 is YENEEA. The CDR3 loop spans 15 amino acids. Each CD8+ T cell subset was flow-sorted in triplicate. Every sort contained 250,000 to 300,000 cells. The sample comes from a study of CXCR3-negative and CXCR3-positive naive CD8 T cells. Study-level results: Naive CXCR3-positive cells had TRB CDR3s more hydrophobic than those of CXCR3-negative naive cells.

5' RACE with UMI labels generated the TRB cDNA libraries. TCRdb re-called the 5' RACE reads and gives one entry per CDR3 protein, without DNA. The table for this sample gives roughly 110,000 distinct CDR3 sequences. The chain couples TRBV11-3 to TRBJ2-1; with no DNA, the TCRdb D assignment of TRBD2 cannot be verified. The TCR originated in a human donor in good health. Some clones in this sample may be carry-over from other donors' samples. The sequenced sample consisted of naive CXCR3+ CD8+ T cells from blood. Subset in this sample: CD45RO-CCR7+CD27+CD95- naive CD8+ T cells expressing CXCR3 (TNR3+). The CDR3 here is CASSFRDLPENEQFF. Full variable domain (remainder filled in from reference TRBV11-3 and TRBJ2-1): EAGVVQSPRYKIIEKKQPVAFWCNPISGHNTLYWYLQNLGQGPELLIRYENEEAVDDSQLPKDRFSAERLKGVDSTLKIQPAELGDSAVYLCASSFRDLPENEQFFGPGTRLTVL.